This T cell receptor beta chain was observed in a study of beta chain features in type 1 diabetes. With respect to this clone: Its antigen is undetermined.

Broader study findings: More deletions and fewer insertions at VDJ junctions were seen in type 1 diabetes patients. Moderately but significantly shorter TCRB CDR3s were found in Type 1 diabetes patients in all four CD4+ subsets.

J lost 1 base, V lost 9 bases, and 6 bases had no gene match. Germline V gives CDR1 LNHDA, CDR2 SQIVND (reference sequence). This CDR3 spans 14 amino acids. Markers CD45RO/CCR7/CD25/CD127/CD95/CD27 served to sort CD4+ naive, central memory, regulatory and stem cell-like memory cells. Sequenced material consisted of expressed TCRB transcripts (all of the isolated RNA was reverse transcribed). Sequenced by immunoSEQ multiplex PCR; TCRdb stores in-frame clones only, minus some. This table has about 68,000 clones, approximately 50% appearing once. The sequence came from a man younger than 45 with type 1 diabetes. Sequencing was done on a sample of central memory CD4+ T cells from blood. The chain uses TRBV19 and TRBJ2-3; TRBD2 agrees at 8 bases. Here the CDR3 DNA reads TGTGCCAGCAGAGGTAGCGGGGGCACAGATACGCAGTATTTT. Translated, it gives CASRGSGGTDTQYF.